The sequence of this TCR beta chain was determined in a study of shared clonotypes between healthy human individuals. Genomic DNA of every subset was divided equally among multiple immunoSEQ plates. Using immunoSEQ multiplex PCR, the repertoire was profiled, and TCRdb retains in-frame clones only, with some absent. The top ten clones hold roughly 0.55% of a sample with around 1.1 million clones, around 78% of them seen once. The junction had 9 bases not matched to a gene; V was cut back by 8 bases and J by 6 bases. This CDR3 has 14 residues. Germline V gene lookup returns CDR1 SGHVS and CDR2 FQNEAQ. This clone was counted a few times.

Sequencing was carried out using memory CD4+ T cells from PBMCs. Regarding subset: CD45RA-negative fraction. The clonotype comes from a man aged 18 to 29 in good health. Some clones in this sample may be carry-over from other donors' samples. V and J are TRBV7-8 and TRBJ2-2; 7 bases line up with TRBD1. CDR3 nucleotides: TGTGCCAGCGAGACAGGGAACCGCGCCGGGGAGCTGTTTTTT. It is translated as CASETGNRAGELFF.